Each of the 30 T cell receptor beta chains below was sequenced from the same sample in a study of human T cells and chemical hapten exposure. Time point described: patch test 2, 6 weeks after DPC sensitization. Described treatment: therapeutic diphenylcyclopropenone sensitization with weekly scalp DPC. MiXCR was run by TCRdb on the RACE reads, yielding one entry per CDR3 protein. The data contain some 150,000 distinct CDR3 sequences, over 9.5% of them singletons. The sample was whole blood, taken in connection with sensitization to the hapten diphenylcyclopropenone (DPC). The receptors stem from a woman aged 50 to 65 with alopecia areata. Some clones in this sample may be carry-over from other donors' samples.

The chain employs TRBV27 and TRBJ1-5; D unclear. The germline V gene encodes CDR1 MNHEY and CDR2 SMNVEV (reference sequence). This CDR3 has 13 residues. Between the trimmed V and J ends, which lost 8 bases and 3 bases, there was a span of 11 bases. DNA of the CDR3: TGTGCCAGCGGGTATGGGGTCAATCAGCCCCAGCATTTT. It codes for CASGYGVNQPQHF.

This clonotype appeared many times. The gene calls are TRBV29-1 and TRBJ2-1; 9 nucleotides line up with TRBD1. The germline V gene has CDR1 SQVTM and CDR2 ANQGSEA. The CDR3 contains 15 residues. The junction had 15 bases not matched to a gene; V was cut back by 0 bases and J by 15 bases. The CDR3 here is CSVEDLGMGTGSPFF. DNA for the CDR3: TGCAGCGTTGAAGATCTAGGGATGGGGACAGGGTCTCCGTTCTTC.

This clonotype showed up just a few times. J is TRBJ1-2 and V is TRBV6-5; the D gene is possibly TRBD1 (5 bases). This CDR3 is built from 14 residues. Germline CDR1 is MNHEY and CDR2 is SVGAGI. Trimming removed 6 bases from V and 5 bases from J, with 16 bases in between. CDR3 nucleotides: TGTGCCAGCAGGGGGGACGGAACTTCTTATGGCTACACCTTC. This translates into CASRGDGTSYGYTF.

In this sample, this clonotype turned up many times. The V call is TRBV27, the J call TRBJ2-7; 10 nucleotides align to TRBD1. CDR1 and CDR2 from the germline V gene are MNHEY and SMNVEV (reference sequence). This CDR3 is built from 15 residues. The junction had 11 bases not matched to a gene; V was cut back by 5 bases and J by 7 bases. CDR3 amino acids: CASSQPRQGAGEQYF. CDR3 bases: TGTGCCAGCAGTCAACCCAGACAGGGGGCAGGGGAGCAGTACTTC.

The rearrangement links TRBV13 to TRBJ2-1; a possible D gene is TRBD2 (6 bases). This CDR3 is 14 amino acids long. Trimming cost V 2 bases and J 7 bases, with 12 bases left between them. Germline V gene sequence: CDR1 PRHDT, CDR2 FYEKMQ (reference sequence). The CDR3 here is CASSLPLGLNEQFF. The CDR3 DNA follows: TGTGCCAGCAGCTTACCCCTGGGACTTAATGAGCAGTTCTTC. The variable domain in full, with the rest retrieved from reference TRBV13 and TRBJ2-1, is AAGVIQSPRHLIKEKRETATLKCYPIPRHDTVYWYQQGPGQDPQFLISFYEKMQSDKGSIPDRFSAQQFSDYHSELNMSSLELGDSALYFCASSLPLGLNEQFFGPGTRLTVL.

The chain uses TRBV5-1 and TRBJ2-2, with 14 bases lining up with TRBD2. Germline CDR1 reads SGHRS; CDR2 reads YFSETQ. CDR3 length: 17 residues. V lost 2 bases to trimming and J lost 4 bases; unmatched junction nucleotides: 4. CDR3 nucleotide sequence: TGCGCCAGCAGCTTCGGACTAGCGGGAGGCTCCACCGGGGAGCTGTTTTTT. This codes for CASSFGLAGGSTGELFF. Full variable domain (missing parts from reference TRBV5-1 and TRBJ2-2): KAGVTQTPRYLIKTRGQQVTLSCSPISGHRSVSWYQQTPGQGLQFLFEYFSETQRNKGNFPGRFSGRQFSNSRSEMNVSTLELGDSALYLCASSFGLAGGSTGELFFGEGSRLTVL.

The sample holds a few counts of this clonotype. This rearrangement joins TRBV19 to TRBJ2-3; possible D gene TRBD2, 5 bases. From germline, CDR1 is LNHDA and CDR2 SQIVND (reference sequence). V was pared by 8 bases and J by 10 bases, with 19 bases between. This CDR3 is built from 13 residues. Here the CDR3 reads CASGLPGKEAQYF. The CDR3 DNA follows: TGTGCCAGTGGGCTCCCCGGCAAGGAGGCGCAGTATTTT.

This clonotype was observed many times. The J gene is TRBJ2-2, the V gene TRBV19; no clear D gene. V lost 1 base and J lost 6, with 9 bases in between. Per the germline V gene, CDR1 is LNHDA and CDR2 is SQIVND (reference sequence). CDR3 size: 14 residues. CDR3 nucleotide sequence: TGTGCCAGTAGTATAGGATATCAGTCCGGGGAGCTGTTTTTT. It encodes CASSIGYQSGELFF. The full variable domain, its missing parts supplied by reference TRBV19 and TRBJ2-2, is DGGITQSPKYLFRKEGQNVTLSCEQNLNHDAMYWYRQDPGQGLRLIYYSQIVNDFQKGDIAEGYSVSREKKESFPLTVTSAQKNPTAFYLCASSIGYQSGELFFGEGSRLTVL.

The chain carries TRBV12-3 or TRBV12-4 and TRBJ1-6; D gene unclear. The CDR3 consists of 15 residues. V was clipped by 7 bases and J by 1 base, with 11 bases between them. Here the CDR3 reads CASTPGGSYNSPLHF. The CDR3 DNA sequence: TGTGCCAGCACCCCGGGAGGGTCCTATAATTCACCCCTCCACTTT.

CDR3 sequence reads: CASRSTGQETQYF. CDR3 nucleotides: TGCGCCAGCAGGTCGACTGGTCAAGAGACCCAGTACTTC. This chain joins TRBV5-1 and TRBJ2-5; no definite D call. This CDR3 has 13 amino acids. Trimming shortened V by 5 bases and J by 2 bases, and 10 bases separated the two germline ends. In germline, CDR1 is SGHRS, CDR2 YFSETQ. The full variable domain, completed using reference TRBV5-1 and TRBJ2-5, is KAGVTQTPRYLIKTRGQQVTLSCSPISGHRSVSWYQQTPGQGLQFLFEYFSETQRNKGNFPGRFSGRQFSNSRSEMNVSTLELGDSALYLCASRSTGQETQYFGPGTRLLVL.

This clonotype was found many times. The V gene is TRBV12-3 or TRBV12-4, the J gene TRBJ2-1; TRBD1 aligns across 9 bases. There are 15 residues in the CDR3. V lost 3 bases to trimming and J lost 7 bases; unmatched junction nucleotides: 7. The CDR3 DNA reads as TGTGCCAGCAGTTTCTCCGGGACAGGGTTTAATGAGCAGTTCTTC. Its protein is CASSFSGTGFNEQFF.

The rearrangement joins TRBV11-2 to TRBJ2-2; a possible D gene is TRBD2 (5 bases). The CDR3 consists of 14 residues. CDR1 is SGHAT, CDR2 FQNNGV, per germline. The germline V and J ends were trimmed by 5 bases and 8 bases, with 15 bases remaining between them. CDR3 bases: TGTGCCAGCAGCATTGGACTCTCGGGGGGGGAGCTGTTTTTT. Its translation: CASSIGLSGGELFF.

This clonotype was seen many times. The rearrangement joins TRBV7-3 to TRBJ2-5, with 7 bases that match TRBD2. The V gene end was trimmed by 5 bases and the J gene end by 1 base; junction bases not matched to a gene: 4. Germline V CDR1 and CDR2: SGHTA, FQGTGA. CDR3 length: 14 residues. The CDR3 DNA reads TGTGCCAGCAGCGGGGGGGTCCGCCAAGAGACCCAGTACTTC. Protein sequence: CASSGGVRQETQYF.

This chain uses TRBV27 with TRBJ1-4; TRBD1 matches at 7 bases. Germline CDR1 MNHEY, CDR2 SMNVEV (reference sequence). The CDR3 consists of 15 residues. The trim removed 3 bases at V and 8 bases at J, leaving 9 bases unmatched. CDR3 sequence reads: CASSFSRQGVEKLFF. The CDR3 nucleotides are TGTGCCAGCAGTTTTTCTCGACAGGGTGTCGAAAAACTGTTTTTT. The full variable domain, with the rest looked up from reference TRBV27 and TRBJ1-4, is EAQVTQNPRYLITVTGKKLTVTCSQNMNHEYMSWYRQDPGLGLRQIYYSMNVEVTDKGDVPEGYKVSRKEKRNFPLILESPSPNQTSLYFCASSFSRQGVEKLFFGSGTQLSVL.

In DNA form, the CDR3 reads TGTGCCAGCAGCACCAAGGACAGTCAAGAGACCCAGTACTTC. Translated, it gives CASSTKDSQETQYF. The J gene is TRBJ2-5, the V gene TRBV21-1; the D call TRBD1 from the table was never checked on the DNA. TRBV21-1 is designated a pseudogene. This CDR3 has 14 amino acids.

The CDR3 reads CASSLDRGSPLHF. For the CDR3, the DNA is TGTGCCAGCAGCTTAGACCGCGGGTCACCCCTCCACTTT. The genes are TRBV7-2 and TRBJ1-6; D call uncertain. Trimming shortened V by 1 base and J by 10 bases, and 8 bases separated the two germline ends. Looked up from germline, CDR1 is SGHTA and CDR2 is FQGNSA. CDR3 length: 13 residues.

In its sample, this clonotype was seen many times. The gene calls are TRBV7-3 and TRBJ2-1; 10 nucleotides align to TRBD2. The J segment lost 6 bases and the V segment lost 5 bases, leaving 7 bases of the junction unmatched. The CDR3 consists of 15 residues. Looked up from germline, CDR1 is SGHTA and CDR2 is FQGTGA. The DNA of the CDR3 is TGTGCCAGCAGCACCCTAGCGGGAGTTAGCAATGAGCAGTTCTTC. Translation gives CASSTLAGVSNEQFF. The full variable domain, its missing parts supplied by reference TRBV7-3 and TRBJ2-1, is GAGVSQTPSNKVTEKGKYVELRCDPISGHTALYWYRQSLGQGPEFLIYFQGTGAADDSGLPNDRFFAVRPEGSVSTLKIQRTERGDSAVYLCASSTLAGVSNEQFFGPGTRLTVL.

The rearrangement links TRBV9 to TRBJ2-7; D gene ambiguous. The V gene's germline CDR1 is SGDLS and CDR2 YYNGEE. Between the trimmed V and J ends, which lost 0 bases and 7 bases, there was a span of 17 bases. This CDR3 comprises 15 residues. This chain's CDR3 is CASSVGVSSYGEQYF. In DNA, the CDR3 is TGTGCCAGCAGCGTAGGTGTCAGCTCCTATGGTGAGCAGTACTTC.

This chain links TRBV20-1 with TRBJ2-2; D may be TRBD1 or TRBD2 (7 bases each). Trimming took 3 bases from V and 6 from J, leaving 17 bases between them. The CDR3 extends over 15 amino acids. CDR1 and CDR2 (germline): DFQATT, SNEGSKA (reference sequence). In DNA form, the CDR3 reads TGCAGTGCTAGTAGGGGAGGGGGCGCCTCCGGGGAGCTGTTTTTT. It translates to CSASRGGGASGELFF.

The chain has TRBV20-1 and TRBJ2-7, with TRBD1 identical over 11 bases. Trimming took 2 bases from V and 2 from J; bases not matched to a gene: 2. Per the germline V gene, CDR1 is DFQATT and CDR2 is SNEGSKA (reference sequence). CDR3 length: 14 residues. As DNA, the CDR3 is TGCAGTGCTAGACGGACAGGGGGCCCCTACGAGCAGTACTTC. This codes for CSARRTGGPYEQYF.

This chain joins TRBV20-1 and TRBJ1-6, with a weak D call TRBD1 (5 bases). This CDR3 is built from 14 residues. V was cut by 6 bases and J by 4 bases, with 13 bases left in between. Germline CDR1 is DFQATT and CDR2 is SNEGSKA (reference sequence). The CDR3 protein is CSAPTGRYNSPLHF. The CDR3 DNA sequence: TGCAGTGCCCCCACGGGACGGTATAATTCACCCCTCCACTTT.

V is TRBV11-2 and J is TRBJ2-2, with 15 bases lining up with TRBD2. The CDR3 sequence is 18 residues long. Trimming at V came to 1 base and at J to 5 bases, leaving 5 bases not matched to a gene. CDR1 and CDR2 (germline): SGHAT, FQNNGV. CDR3 loop: CASSLAPGLAGGTGELFF. The CDR3 DNA reads as TGTGCCAGCAGCTTAGCTCCGGGACTAGCGGGAGGAACCGGGGAGCTGTTTTTT. The variable domain in full, completed from reference TRBV11-2 and TRBJ2-2, reads EAGVAQSPRYKIIEKRQSVAFWCNPISGHATLYWYQQILGQGPKLLIQFQNNGVVDDSQLPKDRFSAERLKGVDSTLKIQPAKLEDSAVYLCASSLAPGLAGGTGELFFGEGSRLTVL.

This clonotype was counted ten times or more. The chain's CDR3 is CASSLGGSAKNIQYF. CDR3 nucleotide sequence: TGTGCCAGCAGCTTAGGGGGTAGCGCCAAAAACATTCAGTACTTC. The chain employs TRBV7-2 and TRBJ2-4; D remains unclear. CDR1 is SGHTA and CDR2 is FQGNSA in the germline V gene. This CDR3 region has 15 residues. V was trimmed by 1 base and J by 1 base, leaving 8 bases between them.

This clonotype was seen only a few times. The V gene is TRBV20-1, the J gene TRBJ1-5; TRBD1 might be the D (6 bases). CDR1 and CDR2 (germline): DFQATT, SNEGSKA (reference sequence). The V end lost 6 bases, the J end lost 0 bases, and 18 bases lay between the germline ends. The CDR3 covers 16 residues. The CDR3 sequence: CSAKRTVSDSNQPQHF. The CDR3 nucleotides are TGCAGTGCCAAAAGGACAGTCTCCGATAGCAATCAGCCCCAGCATTTT.

This clonotype was counted only a few times. The chain recombines TRBV9 with TRBJ1-2; tentative D call: TRBD1 (6 bases). The CDR3 extends over 13 amino acids. From germline, CDR1 is SGDLS and CDR2 YYNGEE. The V and J ends lost 5 bases and 3 bases respectively, with 11 bases between them. CDR3 protein: CASSRQADYGYTF. CDR3 nucleotides: TGTGCCAGCAGTAGACAGGCAGACTATGGCTACACCTTC. Full variable domain (missing parts from reference TRBV9 and TRBJ1-2): DSGVTQTPKHLITATGQRVTLRCSPRSGDLSVYWYQQSLDQGLQFLIQYYNGEERAKGNILERFSAQQFPDLHSELNLSSLELGDSALYFCASSRQADYGYTFGSGTRLTVV.

This clonotype showed up just a few times. The chain recombines TRBV28 with TRBJ2-1; D is possibly TRBD2 (6 bases). Germline V gene lookup returns CDR1 MDHEN and CDR2 SYDVKM. V was clipped by 1 base and J by 7 bases, with 14 bases between them. The CDR3 has 15 amino acids. The CDR3 protein is CASSLFGTGGNEQFF. The CDR3 DNA sequence: TGTGCCAGCAGTTTATTTGGAACAGGAGGGAATGAGCAGTTCTTC.

This clonotype was seen many times. The J gene is TRBJ1-4, the V gene TRBV18; TRBD1 is a possible D gene (6 bases). Trimming stripped 6 bases from V and 6 bases from J, with 14 bases between. CDR3 length: 14 residues. Germline V gene data show CDR1 as KGHSH and CDR2 as LQKENI. The CDR3 sequence: CASSRTAEHEKLFF. As DNA, the CDR3 is TGTGCCAGCTCGCGGACAGCGGAACATGAAAAACTGTTTTTT.

This chain connects TRBV30 to TRBJ2-5, with a possible D match to TRBD2 (6 bases). The CDR3 loop spans 12 amino acids. V dropped 5 bases and J dropped 1 base, with 8 bases sitting between them. Germline V gene sequence: CDR1 GTSNPN, CDR2 SVGIG (reference sequence). CDR3 coding DNA: TGTGCCTGGGGGACTGGCCAAGAGACCCAGTACTTC. Translating it yields CAWGTGQETQYF. The full variable domain, rest sourced from reference TRBV30 and TRBJ2-5, is SQTIHQWPATLVQPVGSPLSLECTVEGTSNPNLYWYRQAAGRGLQLLFYSVGIGQISSEVPQNLSASRPQDRQFILSSKKLLLSDSGFYLCAWGTGQETQYFGPGTRLLVL.

In its sample, this clonotype was seen a few times. The chain uses TRBV19 and TRBJ2-7; 7 nucleotides agree with TRBD1. The CDR3 runs to 12 residues. V shed 5 bases and J 3 bases; nucleotides not matched to a gene: 1. Germline assignment: CDR1 LNHDA and CDR2 SQIVND (reference sequence). CDR3 loop: CASSRQGYEQYF. CDR3 DNA: TGTGCCAGTAGTCGACAGGGCTACGAGCAGTACTTC.

This clonotype came up a few times. The chain employs TRBV30 and TRBJ2-1, with a possible D match to TRBD1 (7 bases). The CDR3 is made up of 14 amino acids. Germline V gene sequence: CDR1 GTSNPN, CDR2 SVGIG (reference sequence). Trimming stripped 0 bases from V and 7 bases from J, with 13 bases between. The CDR3 nucleotides read TGTGCCTGGAGTGTTATGACAGGGAGGAATGAGCAGTTCTTC. It specifies CAWSVMTGRNEQFF.